The 2 T cell receptor beta chains reported below all come from one sample, sequenced in a study of T cells expressing NK-cell markers (TCRdb year 2020). Libraries were made using 5' RACE. TCRdb shows the sequencer as Illumina HiSeq 2000. TCRdb reprocessed the sequencing reads and holds a single record per CDR3 protein sequence, with no DNA. The sample's table lists a count of 350,000 to 400,000 distinct CDR3 sequences. The ten most abundant clones make up around 10% of the sample. Sequencing input: blood T cells: a sorted CD56 or NKG2C T cell subset, CD4+ or CD8+ T cells, or bulk PBMC T cells (not recorded which). The receptors originated from a woman aged 45-65 years in good health. Donor details come from another sample of the same person, matched by shared clones.

The V gene is TRBV4-1, the J gene TRBJ1-5; TCRdb designates TRBD1, a call that cannot be tested without DNA. The CDR3 consists of 15 residues. Germline V CDR1 and CDR2: MGHRA, YSYEKL. The CDR3 reads CASSQEGDRSAPQHF.

V usage is TRBV25-1 and J usage is TRBJ1-1; TCRdb designates TRBD1, a call that cannot be tested without DNA. The CDR3 consists of 14 residues. Germline V gene sequence: CDR1 MGHDK, CDR2 SYGVNS. This CDR3 is CASSEYRDGTEAFF.